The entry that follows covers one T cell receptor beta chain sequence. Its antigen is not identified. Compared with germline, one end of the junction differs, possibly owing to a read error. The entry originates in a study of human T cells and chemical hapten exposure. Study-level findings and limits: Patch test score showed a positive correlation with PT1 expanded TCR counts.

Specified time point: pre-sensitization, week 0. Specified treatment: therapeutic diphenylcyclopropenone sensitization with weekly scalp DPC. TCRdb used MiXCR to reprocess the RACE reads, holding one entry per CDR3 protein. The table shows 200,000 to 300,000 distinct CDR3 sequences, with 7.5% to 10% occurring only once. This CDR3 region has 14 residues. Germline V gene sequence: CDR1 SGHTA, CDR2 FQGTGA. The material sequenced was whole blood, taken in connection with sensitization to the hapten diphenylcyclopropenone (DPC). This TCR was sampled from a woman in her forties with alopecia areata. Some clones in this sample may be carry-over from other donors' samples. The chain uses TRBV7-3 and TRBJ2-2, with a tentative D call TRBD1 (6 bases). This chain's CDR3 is CASSPQGRTVELFF. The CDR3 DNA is TGTGCCAGCAGCCCTCAGGGGCGCACCGTGGAGCTGTTTTTT.